Given below is one T cell receptor (beta chain) in context. The antigen is unknown. The data are from a study of cytomegalovirus exposure and HLA in healthy donors. The wider study: Of roughly 400 genotyped donors, about 80% grouped in the Caucasian-associated ancestry cluster. Overall study results and limits: A few chains tied to CMV proved CMV antigen-specific in vitro.

The CDR3 sequence is 13 residues long. V lost 3 bases, J lost 4 bases, and 9 bases lay in between. Germline CDR1 is LNHDA and CDR2 is SQIVND (reference sequence). 13 Jbeta primers and 60 Vbeta primers were used for the PCR. Only in-frame clones appear in the TCRdb table, and some are missing; sequencing was by immunoSEQ multiplex PCR. The table lists 50,000 or so clones, about 72% of them singletons. The chain carries TRBV19 and TRBJ2-5; D is possibly TRBD2 (5 bases). What was sequenced was PBMCs. This clonotype was obtained from a man aged 30 to 45 in good health and CMV-seronegative. CDR3: CASSIWGAETQYF. The CDR3 bases are TGTGCCAGTAGTATCTGGGGAGCAGAGACCCAGTACTTC. Full variable domain (outside the CDR3, taken from reference TRBV19 and TRBJ2-5): DGGITQSPKYLFRKEGQNVTLSCEQNLNHDAMYWYRQDPGQGLRLIYYSQIVNDFQKGDIAEGYSVSREKKESFPLTVTSAQKNPTAFYLCASSIWGAETQYFGPGTRLLVL.